Listed below are T cell receptor beta chains from one sample, sequenced in a study of cytomegalovirus exposure and HLA in healthy donors. Clones were read by immunoSEQ multiplex PCR, and TCRdb kept only the in-frame ones, dropping some. The data show tens of thousands of clones, about four fifths seen once. Sequenced: PBMCs. Source of these receptors: a man aged 25-45 years in good health and CMV-seronegative. The CDR3 runs from the conserved cysteine through the conserved F or W.

j_gene: TRBJ2-5; v_gene: TRBV6-6; CDR3aa: CASSRGLADPETQYF
j_gene: TRBJ1-1; v_gene: TRBV19; CDR3aa: CASSILGRDTEAFF
j_gene: TRBJ2-7; v_gene: TRBV7-8; CDR3aa: CASSQSGVGYEQYF
j_gene: TRBJ1-2; v_gene: TRBV27; CDR3aa: CASSLSFPGGYGYTF
j_gene: TRBJ1-2; v_gene: TRBV14; CDR3aa: CASSQGLRIHGYTF
j_gene: TRBJ2-5; v_gene: TRBV5-4; CDR3aa: CASSPEVERQETQYF
j_gene: TRBJ2-7; v_gene: TRBV27; CDR3aa: CASSSQGNEQYF
j_gene: TRBJ2-1; v_gene: TRBV25-1; CDR3aa: CASSESLSSSYNEQFF
j_gene: TRBJ1-5; v_gene: TRBV11-3; CDR3aa: CASSPTGGTNQPQHF
j_gene: TRBJ2-7; v_gene: TRBV1; CDR3aa: CTSSQEKGPHYEQYF
j_gene: TRBJ1-5; v_gene: TRBV6-5; CDR3aa: CASSYSNSNQPQHF
j_gene: TRBJ2-7; v_gene: TRBV25-1; CDR3aa: CASSEWGVEQYF
j_gene: TRBJ2-2; v_gene: TRBV27; CDR3aa: CASSPGLAGFKTGELFF
j_gene: TRBJ1-1; v_gene: TRBV11-3; CDR3aa: CASSLVQGANTEAFF
j_gene: TRBJ2-1; v_gene: TRBV7-3; CDR3aa: CASSLGRLQGEQFF
j_gene: TRBJ2-1; v_gene: TRBV28; CDR3aa: CASISPQGNEQFF
j_gene: TRBJ1-3; v_gene: TRBV6-5; CDR3aa: CASSYSRVSSGNTIYF
j_gene: TRBJ2-3; v_gene: TRBV6-6; CDR3aa: CAMGGGTDTQYF
j_gene: TRBJ2-5; v_gene: TRBV5-5; CDR3aa: CASSLVTGKETQYF
j_gene: TRBJ2-2; v_gene: TRBV2; CDR3aa: CASSALQDTGELFF
j_gene: TRBJ1-1; v_gene: TRBV9; CDR3aa: CASSAHRGGTEAFF
j_gene: TRBJ1-2; v_gene: TRBV7-3; CDR3aa: CASSQGAGGYTF
j_gene: TRBJ2-3; v_gene: TRBV7-6; CDR3aa: CASSLAPPASTDTQYF
j_gene: TRBJ2-1; v_gene: TRBV5-4; CDR3aa: CASSLGGSKPHNEQFF
j_gene: TRBJ1-1; v_gene: TRBV15; CDR3aa: CATSRDRGSEAFF
j_gene: TRBJ2-5; v_gene: TRBV30; CDR3aa: CAWSVSRAQETQYF
j_gene: TRBJ1-2; v_gene: TRBV7-2; CDR3aa: CASSLDRGYGYTF
j_gene: TRBJ1-6; v_gene: TRBV27; CDR3aa: CASSFYGGANNSPLHF
j_gene: TRBJ2-1; v_gene: TRBV10-3; CDR3aa: CAISDIQGFSNEQFF
j_gene: TRBJ2-1; v_gene: TRBV7-2; CDR3aa: CASSPSGSYNEQFF
j_gene: TRBJ2-7; v_gene: TRBV27; CDR3aa: CASSPYSTGREQYF
j_gene: TRBJ2-2; v_gene: TRBV4-3; CDR3aa: CASSHEPVNSGGGELFF
j_gene: TRBJ2-3; v_gene: TRBV4-1; CDR3aa: CASSQVSGGTDTQYF
j_gene: TRBJ2-4; v_gene: TRBV7-2; CDR3aa: CASSLNLGLEKNIQYF
j_gene: TRBJ2-7; v_gene: TRBV6-6; CDR3aa: CASGTPIYEQYF
j_gene: TRBJ1-1; v_gene: TRBV28; CDR3aa: CASTLTGTEAFF
j_gene: TRBJ1-1; v_gene: TRBV19; CDR3aa: CASSPGGRRVNTEAFF
j_gene: TRBJ1-5; v_gene: TRBV6-1; CDR3aa: CASSEASVNQPQHF
j_gene: TRBJ2-7; v_gene: TRBV19; CDR3aa: CASSRTGGASEQYF
j_gene: TRBJ1-1; v_gene: TRBV6-5; CDR3aa: CASHRPNSEAFF
j_gene: TRBJ1-4; v_gene: TRBV19; CDR3aa: CASTYGGIRATNEKLFF
j_gene: TRBJ2-3; v_gene: TRBV4-3; CDR3aa: CASSQDLAGAADTQYF
j_gene: TRBJ2-5; v_gene: TRBV19; CDR3aa: CASRSLAGDGETQYF
j_gene: TRBJ1-2; v_gene: TRBV11-1; CDR3aa: CASSLAGGGYGYTF
j_gene: TRBJ2-5; v_gene: TRBV5-6; CDR3aa: CASSLEETQYF
j_gene: TRBJ2-1; v_gene: TRBV4-1; CDR3aa: CASSRIEGGSSYNEQFF
j_gene: TRBJ2-7; v_gene: TRBV11-3; CDR3aa: CASSLETGATYEQYF
j_gene: TRBJ2-1; v_gene: TRBV11-2; CDR3aa: CASSLEGGQWNEQFF
j_gene: TRBJ1-5; v_gene: TRBV5-6; CDR3aa: CASSLGRAFQPQHF
j_gene: TRBJ1-1; v_gene: TRBV6-1; CDR3aa: CANQQGVYTEAFF
j_gene: TRBJ2-2; v_gene: TRBV4-1; CDR3aa: CALRSDTSGSSIFTGELFF
j_gene: TRBJ2-1; v_gene: TRBV7-7; CDR3aa: CASSVGLAGSYNEQFF
j_gene: TRBJ2-2; v_gene: TRBV4-3; CDR3aa: CASSQGHNTGELFF
j_gene: TRBJ1-6; v_gene: TRBV5-1; CDR3aa: CASNPAGGNSPLHF
j_gene: TRBJ1-5; v_gene: TRBV19; CDR3aa: CASTGDRGNQPQHF
j_gene: TRBJ2-7; v_gene: TRBV6-5; CDR3aa: CASSYRDTPSYEQYF
j_gene: TRBJ2-1; v_gene: TRBV2; CDR3aa: CASTTSGRSSEQFF
j_gene: TRBJ2-7; v_gene: TRBV29-1; CDR3aa: CSVAPSGALYEQYF
j_gene: TRBJ1-3; v_gene: TRBV5-4; CDR3aa: CASSPAADPSGNTIYF